A single sample gave rise to the 3 T cell receptor beta chains below, sequenced in a study of high-grade serous ovarian cancer treatment subgroups. Profiling relied on immunoSEQ multiplex PCR, and the TCRdb table lists in-frame clones only, not all of them. Here the sample spans 30,000 or so clones, about 81% being singletons. The tumor samples were collected prior to definitive surgery or chemotherapy. Sequencing was carried out using tumor tissue. The origin of the receptors is a human donor with high-grade serous ovarian cancer.

CDR3 loop: CASSKQYSEQYF. DNA for the CDR3: TGTGCCAGCAGTAAACAATACAGCGAGCAGTACTTC. The chain recombines TRBV2 with TRBJ2-7; D uncertain. Trimming shortened V by 5 bases and J by 6 bases, and 11 bases separated the two germline ends. This CDR3 region has 12 residues. Germline V gene sequence: CDR1 SNHLY, CDR2 FYNNEI.

This chain's CDR3 is CASSLGQGNQPQHF. The CDR3 nucleotides are TGTGCCAGCAGCCTGGGGCAGGGGAATCAGCCCCAGCATTTT. The V call is TRBV7-2, the J call TRBJ1-5; D may be TRBD1 (6 bases). V was cut by 5 bases and J by 4 bases, with 12 bases left in between. This CDR3 spans 14 amino acids. Germline V gene data show CDR1 as SGHTA and CDR2 as FQGNSA.

The CDR3, as DNA: TGTGCCAGCAGTGAAGGGGCAGTGAGCATTCAGTACTTC. It specifies CASSEGAVSIQYF. This chain links TRBV6-1 with TRBJ2-4; D is unresolved. The CDR3 runs 13 residues. From germline, CDR1 is MNHNS and CDR2 SASEGT. V was trimmed by 1 base and J by 9 bases, leaving 10 bases between them.